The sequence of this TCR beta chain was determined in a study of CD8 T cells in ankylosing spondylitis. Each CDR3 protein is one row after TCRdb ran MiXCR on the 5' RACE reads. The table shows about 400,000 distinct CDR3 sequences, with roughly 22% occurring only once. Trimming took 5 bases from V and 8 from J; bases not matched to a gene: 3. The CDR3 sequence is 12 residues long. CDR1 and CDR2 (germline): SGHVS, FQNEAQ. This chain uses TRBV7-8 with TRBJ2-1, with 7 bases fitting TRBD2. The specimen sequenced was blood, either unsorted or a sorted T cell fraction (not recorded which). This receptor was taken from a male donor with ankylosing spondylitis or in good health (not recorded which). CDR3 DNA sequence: TGTGCCAGCAGCAAGACTAGCTATGAGCAGTTCTTC. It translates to CASSKTSYEQFF.